The present T cell receptor (beta chain) was sequenced within a study of OX40 agonist ivuxolimab in advanced cancers. As for the study more broadly: Ivuxolimab was a fully human IgG2 agonistic monoclonal antibody targeting the costimulatory receptor OX40 (CD134). The paper reports the monotherapy dose-escalation portion (N of about 50 patients) of the phase I ivuxolimab trial. Of the approximately 50 dose-escalation patients, hepatocellular carcinoma was present in about 19, melanoma in approximately 15, renal cell carcinoma in 9 and head and neck cancer in 9. Peripheral TCRbeta sequencing aimed to test whether ivuxolimab altered TCR sequence diversity and caused clonal T-cell expansion. Intravenous ivuxolimab was administered to patients every 2 weeks at six dose levels: 0.01, 0.1, 0.3, 1.5, 3 and 10 mg/kg. Partial responses were achieved by three dose-escalation patients, of whom one had hepatocellular carcinoma and two had cutaneous melanoma. The dose-escalation cohort was over 70% male with a mean age of about 65 years, ranging from roughly 23 to 79. Patients were allowed to have had prior anti-PD-1, anti-PD-L1 or anti-CTLA-4 therapy, and roughly 40% of the dose-escalation patients had previously received checkpoint inhibitors. Beyond this particular receptor, the publication reports: On average, CD8+ T cells showed more expanded clones than CD4+ T cells after ivuxolimab. At doses from 0.1 to 3.0 mg/kg, clonal expansion was seen in both CD4+ and CD8+ blood T cells between baseline and week 6. Antigen specificity was not determined for the clonally expanded peripheral T cells. In the 0.1-3.0 mg/kg groups, partial responders were among the patients with the lowest normalized peripheral clonal expansion, particularly in CD8+ T cells. Low levels of normalized T-cell clonal expansion were also seen in some patients who did not respond.

For sequencing of the TCRbeta CDR3 region, genomic DNA was extracted from the sorted cells. The immunoSEQ Assay was used to sequence the TCRbeta CDR3 regions. TCRdb holds this immuneACCESS table with in-frame rearrangements only. Some clones are missing; in checked studies, unresolved V genes explain under half, and the rest has no known cause. The sample yields around 80,000 clones; roughly 84% were counted once. Around 7.3% of the sample belongs to the ten largest clones. About this clone itself: Its antigen remains undetermined. Base qualities are not provided; no much larger clone lies one nucleotide away.

The trial excluded patients who had a history of autoimmune disease or were on systemic immunosuppression. Peripheral blood for TCR sequencing was collected from all dose cohorts at baseline, on cycle 4 day 1, and on cycle 7 day 1. The samples were drawn from a first-in-human, open-label, multicenter phase I dose-escalation trial of ivuxolimab. Adults with locally advanced or metastatic head and neck squamous cell, hepatocellular, melanoma or renal cell carcinoma were enrolled in the trial. Before TCR sequencing, CD4+ and CD8+ T cells were separately sorted from peripheral blood. This clonotype was sampled from an adult with an advanced solid tumor such as melanoma, head and neck, liver or kidney cancer. This material consisted of CD4+ or CD8+ T cells sorted from blood, taken in a trial of the OX40 agonist ivuxolimab.

The DNA sequence is given as TGTGCCAGCAGCCACTTCATCGGGGGGGACTACAATGAGCAGTTCTTC. It encodes CASSHFIGGDYNEQFF. The rearranged segments are TRBV11-3 and TRBJ2-1; the central 8 bases match TRBD2. CDR1 and CDR2, looked up from the germline V gene, are SGHNT and YENEEA. The cysteine opens and the phenylalanine closes a CDR3 of 16 amino acids. This entry keeps only the CDR3 DNA: 48 bases, framed from base 1. Germline trimming: 5 bases from V, 3 bases from J; junction bases outside gene matches: 9.